This T cell receptor (beta chain) was captured by sequencing in a study of T cells in Graves' hyperthyroidism and ophthalmopathy. The CDR3 spans 14 residues. In germline, CDR1 is MDHEN, CDR2 SYDVKM. Trimming took 2 bases from V and 1 from J, leaving 5 bases between them. This clonotype was observed at least ten times. The antigen is unknown. Notes on the study in general: Using 13 V-J features, a model discriminated ophthalmopathy from stable hyperthyroidism.

RNA transcripts provided the source from which TCR beta CDR3 regions were amplified. With the HTBI primer set, the TCR CDR3 went through a first round of RT-PCR. TCRdb analysed the multiplex PCR reads with MiXCR anew, one entry per CDR3 protein. The table records roughly 630,000 distinct CDR3 sequences, approximately 15% of them present only once. Absent ophthalmopathy progression within 18 months defined stable Graves' hyperthyroidism. Investigators excluded patients with uncontrolled infection, other autoimmune disease, pregnancy or lactation. The TCR sequence derives from a woman between 25 and 40 years old with Graves' hyperthyroidism. V usage is TRBV28 and J usage is TRBJ2-2, with D possibly TRBD2 on 5 matching bases. Sequenced: blood. CDR3 bases: TGTGCCAGCAGTTTAGGAGGGAACACCGGGGAGCTGTTTTTT. This gives the protein CASSLGGNTGELFF. Based on the CDR3 plus reference TRBV28 and TRBJ2-2, the full variable domain is DVKVTQSSRYLVKRTGEKVFLECVQDMDHENMFWYRQDPGLGLRLIYFSYDVKMKEKGDIPEGYSVSREKKERFSLILESASTNQTSMYLCASSLGGNTGELFFGEGSRLTVL.